This T cell receptor (beta chain) is from a study of identical twins. Points from the study as a whole: These conclusions were based on statistical analysis (cross-sectional, not following the same donors).

Comment on this clonotype: Its antigen is unknown.

The CDR3 runs to 13 residues. Germline-derived CDR1 and CDR2 are MGHRA and YSYEKL. V shed 8 bases and J 2 bases; nucleotides not matched to a gene: 3. MiXCR, applied by TCRdb to the 5' RACE reads, yields one record per CDR3 protein. The sample lists 750,000 to 950,000 distinct CDR3 sequences; around 12% were seen once. This sample also belongs to another study, concerning yellow fever vaccine responses in identical twins.

This TCR derives from a woman between 18 and 30 years old in good health. This sequence joins TRBV4-1 and TRBJ2-5; the match to TRBD2 covers 9 bases. The specimen was PBMCs. CDR3 DNA: TGCGCCAGCGGACTAGCGTGGCAAGAGACCCAGTACTTC. This sequence encodes CASGLAWQETQYF.